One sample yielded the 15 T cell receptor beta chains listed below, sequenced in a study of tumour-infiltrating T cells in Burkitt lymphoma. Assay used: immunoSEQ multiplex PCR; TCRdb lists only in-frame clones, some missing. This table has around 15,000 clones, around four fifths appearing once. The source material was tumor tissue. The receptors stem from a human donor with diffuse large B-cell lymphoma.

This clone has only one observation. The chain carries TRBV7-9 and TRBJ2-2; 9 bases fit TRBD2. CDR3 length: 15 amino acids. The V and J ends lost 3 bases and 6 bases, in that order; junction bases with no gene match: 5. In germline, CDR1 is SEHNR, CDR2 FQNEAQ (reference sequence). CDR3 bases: TGTGCCAGCAGCTTGGAGCGGGAGGCATCCGGGGAGCTGTTTTTT. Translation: CASSLEREASGELFF.

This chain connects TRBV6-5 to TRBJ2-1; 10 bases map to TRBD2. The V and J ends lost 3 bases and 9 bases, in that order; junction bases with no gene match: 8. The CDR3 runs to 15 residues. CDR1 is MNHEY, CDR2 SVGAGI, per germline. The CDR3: CASSYTSGRGGEQFF. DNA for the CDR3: TGTGCCAGCAGTTATACCAGCGGGAGGGGGGGTGAGCAGTTCTTC.

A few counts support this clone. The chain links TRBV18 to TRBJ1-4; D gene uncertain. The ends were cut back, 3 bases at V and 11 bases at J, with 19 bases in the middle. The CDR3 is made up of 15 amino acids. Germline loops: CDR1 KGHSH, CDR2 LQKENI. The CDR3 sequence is CASSPVDARTGKLFF. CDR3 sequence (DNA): TGTGCCAGCTCACCCGTCGACGCAAGGACGGGTAAACTGTTTTTT.

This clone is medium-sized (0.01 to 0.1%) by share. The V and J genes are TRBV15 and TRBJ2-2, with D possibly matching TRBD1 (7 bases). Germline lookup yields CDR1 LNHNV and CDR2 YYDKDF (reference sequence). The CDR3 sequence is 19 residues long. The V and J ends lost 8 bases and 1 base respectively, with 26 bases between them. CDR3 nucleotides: TGTGCCACCTCCAATGAGCCGGGGGAGACAGGGTTGAACACCGGGGAGCTGTTTTTT. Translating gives CATSNEPGETGLNTGELFF.

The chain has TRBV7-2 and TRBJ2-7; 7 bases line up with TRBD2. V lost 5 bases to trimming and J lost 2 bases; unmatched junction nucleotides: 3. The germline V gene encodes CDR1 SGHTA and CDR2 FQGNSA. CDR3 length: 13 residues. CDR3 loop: CASSGLGAYEQYF. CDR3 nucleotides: TGTGCCAGCAGCGGACTAGGGGCCTACGAGCAGTACTTC.

The CDR3 DNA sequence: TGCGCCAGCAGCCAAGAGGTTCTGGGGGGCGCGGGGACTGAAGCTTTCTTT. Its translation is CASSQEVLGGAGTEAFF. The chain is built from TRBV4-3 and TRBJ1-1, with a tentative D call TRBD1 (6 bases). Trimming pared 0 bases from V and 5 bases from J, leaving 19 bases between. This CDR3 comprises 17 residues. CDR1 and CDR2 (germline): LGHNA, YSLEER.

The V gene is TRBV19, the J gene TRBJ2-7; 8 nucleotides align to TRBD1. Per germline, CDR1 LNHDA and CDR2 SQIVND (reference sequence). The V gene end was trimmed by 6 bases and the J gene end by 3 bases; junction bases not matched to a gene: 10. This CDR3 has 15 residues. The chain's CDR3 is CASRLKTDRGYEQYF. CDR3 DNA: TGTGCCAGTAGACTTAAAACCGACAGGGGCTACGAGCAGTACTTC.

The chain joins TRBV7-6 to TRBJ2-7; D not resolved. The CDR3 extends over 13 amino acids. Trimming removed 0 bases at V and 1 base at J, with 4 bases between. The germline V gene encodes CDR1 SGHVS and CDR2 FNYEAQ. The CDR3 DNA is TGTGCCAGCAGCTTAGCAGAGTCCTACGAGCAGTACTTC. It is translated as CASSLAESYEQYF.

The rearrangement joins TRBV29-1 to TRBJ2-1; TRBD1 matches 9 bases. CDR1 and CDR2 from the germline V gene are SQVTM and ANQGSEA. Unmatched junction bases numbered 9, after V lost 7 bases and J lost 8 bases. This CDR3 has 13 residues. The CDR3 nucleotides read TGCAGCGCTAGACAGGGGGGGGGCTATGAGCAGTTCTTC. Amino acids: CSARQGGGYEQFF.

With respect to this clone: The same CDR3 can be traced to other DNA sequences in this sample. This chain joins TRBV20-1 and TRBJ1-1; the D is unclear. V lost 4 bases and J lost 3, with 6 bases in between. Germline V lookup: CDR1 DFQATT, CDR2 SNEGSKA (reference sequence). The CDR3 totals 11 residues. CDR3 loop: CSATAYTEAFF. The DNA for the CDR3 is TGCAGTGCTACCGCATACACTGAAGCTTTCTTT.

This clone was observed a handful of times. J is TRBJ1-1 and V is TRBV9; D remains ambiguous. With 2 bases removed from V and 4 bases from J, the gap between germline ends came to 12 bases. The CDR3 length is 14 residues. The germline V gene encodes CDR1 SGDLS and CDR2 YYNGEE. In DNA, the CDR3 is TGTGCCAGCAGCGTGGACGGGTGGGGCACTGAAGCTTTCTTT. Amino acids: CASSVDGWGTEAFF.

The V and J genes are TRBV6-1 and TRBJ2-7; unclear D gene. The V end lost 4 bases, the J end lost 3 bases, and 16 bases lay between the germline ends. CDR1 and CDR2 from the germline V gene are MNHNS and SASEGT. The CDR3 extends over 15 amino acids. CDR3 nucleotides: TGTGCCAGCAGTGCGGCAGGCTTGACCGTCTACGAGCAGTACTTC. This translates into CASSAAGLTVYEQYF.

CDR3 protein: CASSLTRAGLNTEAFF. The DNA of the CDR3 is TGTGCCAGCAGCTTAACGAGGGCTGGTCTAAACACTGAAGCTTTCTTT. The chain has TRBV7-2 and TRBJ1-1; D gene ambiguous. V shed 2 bases and J shed 2 bases, with 15 bases lying between them. Germline loops: CDR1 SGHTA, CDR2 FQGNSA. The CDR3 runs to 16 residues.

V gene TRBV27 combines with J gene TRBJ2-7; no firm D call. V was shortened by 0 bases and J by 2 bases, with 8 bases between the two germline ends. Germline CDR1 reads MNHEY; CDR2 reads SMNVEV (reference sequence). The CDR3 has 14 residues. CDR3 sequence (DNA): TGTGCCAGCAGTTTATCGCCAGGTACCTACGAGCAGTACTTC. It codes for CASSLSPGTYEQYF.

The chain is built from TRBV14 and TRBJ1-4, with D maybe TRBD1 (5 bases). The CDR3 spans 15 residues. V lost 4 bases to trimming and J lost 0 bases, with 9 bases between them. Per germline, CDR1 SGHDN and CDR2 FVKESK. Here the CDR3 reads CASSRDGTTNEKLFF. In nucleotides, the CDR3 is TGTGCCAGCAGCCGGGACGGAACAACTAATGAAAAACTGTTTTTT. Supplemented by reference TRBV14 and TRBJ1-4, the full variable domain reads EAGVTQFPSHSVIEKGQTVTLRCDPISGHDNLYWYRRVMGKEIKFLLHFVKESKQDESGMPNNRFLAERTGGTYSTLKVQPAELEDSGVYFCASSRDGTTNEKLFFGSGTQLSVL.